This T cell receptor (beta chain) was sequenced for a study of blood T cell repertoires in COVID-19. Study-wide context: COVID-19 samples, acute and convalescent, were from the United States, Italy and Spain. PBMCs, B-cell-depleted T cells, or T cells were the source of the cDNA or gDNA that made up the material.

Germline-derived CDR1 and CDR2 are LNHDA and SQIVND (reference sequence). Trimming took 4 bases from V and 7 from J; bases not matched to a gene: 8. The CDR3 is made up of 14 amino acids. As originally analysed: Reference gene primer amplification gave nucleated cell count estimates. Only in-frame clones appear in the TCRdb table, and some are missing; sequencing was by immunoSEQ multiplex PCR. V, J and clone size derive from that table, while D and trimming were established from the DNA sequence. The data show about 130,000 clones, around 89% seen once. The sequenced sample consisted of peripheral blood. This sequence joins TRBV19 and TRBJ2-7, with 9 nucleotides matching TRBD1. The receptor comes from a man aged 55-75 years with active or convalescent COVID-19. In DNA form, the CDR3 reads TGTGCCAGTAGTAGGACCGGGACAGGGATAGAGCAGTACTTC. Protein product: CASSRTGTGIEQYF.